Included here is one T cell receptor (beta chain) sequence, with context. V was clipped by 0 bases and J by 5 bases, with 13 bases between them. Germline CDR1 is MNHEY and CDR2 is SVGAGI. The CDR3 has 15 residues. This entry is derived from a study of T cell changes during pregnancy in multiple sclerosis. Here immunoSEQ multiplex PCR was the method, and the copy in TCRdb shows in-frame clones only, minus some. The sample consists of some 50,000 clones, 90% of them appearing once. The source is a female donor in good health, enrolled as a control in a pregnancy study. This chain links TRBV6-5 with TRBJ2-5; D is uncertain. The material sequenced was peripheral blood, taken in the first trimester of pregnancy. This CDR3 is CASSYSGSSPETQYF. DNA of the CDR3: TGTGCCAGCAGTTACTCGGGCAGCTCTCCTGAGACCCAGTACTTC.